These T cell receptor beta chains were read from a single sample in a study of liver allograft versus peripheral blood T cells. TCRdb re-derived calls from the reads in MiXCR, one entry per CDR3 protein. The table shows some 9,000 distinct CDR3 sequences, with about a fifth occurring only once. These receptor sequences come from a human patient who had a liver transplant. A share of the T cells may be of graft donor origin. CDR3s include the opening cysteine and the closing phenylalanine or tryptophan. D genes are given only for firm matches. A row's size may be missing; if present it is once, few, many or a size class.

j_gene | abundance | v_gene | d_gene | len | CDR3aa | CDR3nt
TRBJ1-1 | medium-sized | TRBV19 | - | 13 | CASSQQSNTEAFF | TGTGCCAGTAGTCAACAATCCAACACTGAAGCTTTCTTT
TRBJ2-7 | - | TRBV19 | - | 11 | CASSGDYEQYF | TGTGCCAGTAGCGGGGACTACGAGCAGTACTTC
TRBJ1-5 | - | TRBV20-1 | - | 14 | CSASEAGEFGPQHF | TGCAGTGCTAGTGAGGCCGGGGAGTTCGGGCCCCAGCATTTT
TRBJ2-6 | few | TRBV12-3/TRBV12-4 | - | 16 | CASTIAMGTGANVLTF | TGTGCCAGCACGATCGCCATGGGGACTGGGGCCAACGTCCTGACTTTC
TRBJ1-1 | - | TRBV5-5 | - | 14 | CASRSGTVNTEAFF | TGTGCCAGCAGATCCGGGACGGTGAACACTGAAGCTTTCTTT
TRBJ1-1 | medium-sized | TRBV12-3/TRBV12-4 | - | 15 | CASSLSRGSSTEAFF | TGTGCCAGCAGTTTATCGCGGGGGTCGAGCACTGAAGCTTTCTTT
TRBJ1-3 | few | TRBV12-3/TRBV12-4 | - | 16 | CASSLVGRVSGNTIYF | TGTGCCAGCAGTTTAGTAGGTCGAGTCTCTGGAAACACCATATATTTT
TRBJ1-5 | medium-sized | TRBV15 | - | 15 | CATSWSVGAGQPQHF | TGTGCCACCAGCTGGAGTGTGGGGGCAGGGCAGCCCCAGCATTTT
TRBJ1-1 | - | TRBV20-1 | - | 14 | CSARMDNANTEAFF | TGCAGTGCTAGGATGGACAACGCGAACACTGAAGCTTTCTTT
TRBJ2-2 | medium-sized | TRBV12-3/TRBV12-4 | TRBD2 | 15 | CASRLAGVGTGELFF | TGTGCCAGCAGACTAGCGGGGGTAGGCACCGGGGAGCTGTTTTTT
TRBJ2-3 | many | TRBV18 | TRBD2 | 15 | CATLGTSGVADTQYF | TGTGCCACCTTGGGGACTAGCGGGGTGGCAGATACGCAGTATTTT
TRBJ2-2 | - | TRBV5-1 | TRBD2 | 19 | CASSLEGLAGGQDTGELFF | TGCGCCAGCAGCTTGGAGGGACTAGCGGGAGGTCAGGACACCGGGGAGCTGTTTTTT
TRBJ1-1 | - | TRBV2 | - | 15 | CASRYDRRLNTEAFF | TGTGCCAGCAGATACGACCGGAGATTGAACACTGAAGCTTTCTTT
TRBJ2-1 | medium-sized | TRBV10-3 | TRBD2 | 15 | CAIRGLAGVPNEQFF | TGTGCCATCAGGGGACTAGCGGGGGTACCCAATGAGCAGTTCTTC
TRBJ2-5 | medium-sized | TRBV6-2/TRBV6-3 | - | 16 | CASSYGSGNFQETQYF | TGTGCCAGCAGTTACGGAAGCGGTAACTTCCAAGAGACCCAGTACTTC
TRBJ2-7 | medium-sized | TRBV5-6 | - | 15 | CASSLVAKPPYEQYF | TGTGCCAGCAGCTTGGTGGCTAAACCGCCCTACGAGCAGTACTTC
TRBJ2-1 | few | TRBV19 | TRBD2 | 20 | CASSNPRTSGGGSSYNEQFF | TGTGCCAGTAGTAATCCCAGGACTAGCGGGGGGGGGAGCTCCTACAATGAGCAGTTCTTC
TRBJ1-6 | medium-sized | TRBV27 | - | 16 | CASSWFPLRANSPLHF | TGTGCCAGCAGTTGGTTCCCCCTCCGGGCTAATTCACCCCTCCACTTT
TRBJ1-1 | many | TRBV20-1 | TRBD1 | 13 | CSAATGGETEAFF | TGCAGTGCTGCAACAGGGGGGGAGACTGAAGCTTTCTTT
TRBJ2-3 | large | TRBV29-1 | - | 12 | CSVGTSTDTQYF | TGCAGCGTAGGGACATCCACAGATACGCAGTATTTT
TRBJ1-1 | medium-sized | TRBV19 | - | 13 | CASSEQSNTEAFF | TGTGCCAGTAGCGAACAGAGTAACACTGAAGCTTTCTTT
TRBJ2-7 | medium-sized | TRBV18 | TRBD1 | 15 | CASSPRTGEVGEQYF | TGTGCCAGCTCACCACGGACAGGGGAGGTGGGGGAGCAGTACTTC
TRBJ2-1 | - | TRBV6-1 | - | 12 | CASSGTWGEQFF | TGTGCCAGCAGTGGGACGTGGGGTGAGCAGTTCTTC
TRBJ1-4 | medium-sized | TRBV27 | - | 14 | CASSPTGWREKLFF | TGTGCCAGCAGTCCAACGGGATGGCGGGAAAAACTGTTTTTT